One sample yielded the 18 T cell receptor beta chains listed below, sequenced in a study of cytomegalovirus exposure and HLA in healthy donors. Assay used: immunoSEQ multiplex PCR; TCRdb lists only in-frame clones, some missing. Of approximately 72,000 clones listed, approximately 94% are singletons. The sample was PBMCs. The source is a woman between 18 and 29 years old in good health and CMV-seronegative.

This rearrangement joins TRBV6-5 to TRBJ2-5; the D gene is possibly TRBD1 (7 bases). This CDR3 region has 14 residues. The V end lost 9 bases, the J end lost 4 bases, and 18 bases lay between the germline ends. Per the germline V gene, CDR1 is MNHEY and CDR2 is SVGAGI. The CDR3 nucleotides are TGTGCCAGTCGAGGAGGGGGCTTAGGAGAGACCCAGTACTTC. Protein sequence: CASRGGGLGETQYF.

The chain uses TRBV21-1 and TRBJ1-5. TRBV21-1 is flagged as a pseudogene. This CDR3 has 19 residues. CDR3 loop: CASSKVTPSARVGNQPQHF. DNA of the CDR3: TGTGCCAGCAGCAAAGTTACCCCATCAGCTCGGGTTGGTAATCAGCCCCAGCATTTT.

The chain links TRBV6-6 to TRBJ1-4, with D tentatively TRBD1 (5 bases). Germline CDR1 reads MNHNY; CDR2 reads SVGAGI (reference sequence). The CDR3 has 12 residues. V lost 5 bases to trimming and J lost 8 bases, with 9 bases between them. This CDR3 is CASSHQGEKLFF. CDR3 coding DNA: TGTGCCAGCAGTCACCAGGGAGAAAAACTGTTTTTT.

The CDR3 spells CASSLRRQGSGNSPLHF. The CDR3 DNA sequence: TGTGCCAGCAGCTTAAGGCGTCAGGGGTCGGGAAATTCACCCCTCCACTTT. The rearrangement links TRBV7-6 to TRBJ1-6; TRBD1 is a possible D gene (6 bases). V was trimmed by 2 bases and J by 7 bases, leaving 18 bases between them. Germline loops: CDR1 SGHVS, CDR2 FNYEAQ. The CDR3 contains 17 residues.

The CDR3 region is CAISESGGAGGRNQPQHF. The CDR3 DNA reads TGTGCCATCAGTGAGTCGGGTGGGGCAGGGGGCCGTAATCAGCCCCAGCATTTT. The chain is built from TRBV10-3 and TRBJ1-5, with 8 bases aligning to TRBD1. Trimming removed 0 bases from V and 4 bases from J; junction bases left unmatched: 11. CDR1 is ENHRY and CDR2 is SYGVKD in the germline V gene. There are 18 residues in the CDR3.

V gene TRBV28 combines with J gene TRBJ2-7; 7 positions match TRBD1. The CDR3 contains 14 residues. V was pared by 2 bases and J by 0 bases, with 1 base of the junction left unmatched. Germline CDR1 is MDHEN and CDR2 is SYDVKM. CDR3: CASSLGTVSYEQYF. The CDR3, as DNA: TGTGCCAGCAGTTTAGGGACAGTCTCCTACGAGCAGTACTTC.

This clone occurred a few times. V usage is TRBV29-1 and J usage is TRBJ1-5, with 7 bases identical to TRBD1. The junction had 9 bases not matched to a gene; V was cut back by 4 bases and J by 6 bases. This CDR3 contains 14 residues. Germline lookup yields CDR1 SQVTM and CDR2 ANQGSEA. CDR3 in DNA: TGCAGCGTTGTGACAGGGACCTCTGGTCAGCCCCAGCATTTT. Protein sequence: CSVVTGTSGQPQHF.

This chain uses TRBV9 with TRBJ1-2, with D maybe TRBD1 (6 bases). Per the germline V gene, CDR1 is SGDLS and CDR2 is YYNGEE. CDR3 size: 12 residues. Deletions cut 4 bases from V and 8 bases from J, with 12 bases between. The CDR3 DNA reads TGTGCCAGCAGCTACTCAGGACAGGGCTACACCTTC. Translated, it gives CASSYSGQGYTF.

The CDR3 sequence is CASSLGGIYEQFF. Written as DNA, the CDR3 is TGTGCCAGCAGCTTAGGCGGAATTTATGAGCAGTTCTTC. The gene calls are TRBV11-3 and TRBJ2-1, with no clear D. CDR1 and CDR2 from the germline V gene are SGHNT and YENEEA. This CDR3 region has 13 residues. V gave up 1 base and J gave up 8 bases, with 9 bases separating them. The variable domain in full, completed from reference TRBV11-3 and TRBJ2-1, reads EAGVVQSPRYKIIEKKQPVAFWCNPISGHNTLYWYLQNLGQGPELLIRYENEEAVDDSQLPKDRFSAERLKGVDSTLKIQPAELGDSAVYLCASSLGGIYEQFFGPGTRLTVL.

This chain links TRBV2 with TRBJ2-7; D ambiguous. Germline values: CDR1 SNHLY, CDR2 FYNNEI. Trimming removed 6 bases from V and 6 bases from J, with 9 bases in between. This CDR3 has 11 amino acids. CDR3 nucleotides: TGTGCCAGCAGCGCCGAGAGCGAGCAGTACTTC. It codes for CASSAESEQYF.

CDR3 DNA sequence: TGTGCCAGCAGCCCTGTAGCGGGGGGGTCCGGAGAGCAGTTCTTC. As protein: CASSPVAGGSGEQFF. The gene calls are TRBV6-4 and TRBJ2-1, with TRBD2 matching over 11 bases. J was trimmed by 10 bases and V by 6 bases; bases with no gene match: 11. This CDR3 has 15 residues. Germline V gene lookup returns CDR1 MRHNA and CDR2 SNTAGT.

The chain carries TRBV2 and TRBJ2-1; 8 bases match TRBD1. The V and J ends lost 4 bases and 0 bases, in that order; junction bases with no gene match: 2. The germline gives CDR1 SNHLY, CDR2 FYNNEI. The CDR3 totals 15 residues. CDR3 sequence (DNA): TGTGCCAGCAGTGCCGACAGGGGCTCCTACAATGAGCAGTTCTTC. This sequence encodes CASSADRGSYNEQFF.

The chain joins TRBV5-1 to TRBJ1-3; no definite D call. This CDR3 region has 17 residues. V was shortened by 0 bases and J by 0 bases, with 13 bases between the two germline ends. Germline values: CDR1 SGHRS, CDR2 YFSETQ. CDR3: CASSLDVAGGSGNTIYF. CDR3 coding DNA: TGCGCCAGCAGCTTGGATGTCGCCGGCGGCTCTGGAAACACCATATATTTT. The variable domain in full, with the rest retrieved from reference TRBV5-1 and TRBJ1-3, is KAGVTQTPRYLIKTRGQQVTLSCSPISGHRSVSWYQQTPGQGLQFLFEYFSETQRNKGNFPGRFSGRQFSNSRSEMNVSTLELGDSALYLCASSLDVAGGSGNTIYFGEGSWLTVV.

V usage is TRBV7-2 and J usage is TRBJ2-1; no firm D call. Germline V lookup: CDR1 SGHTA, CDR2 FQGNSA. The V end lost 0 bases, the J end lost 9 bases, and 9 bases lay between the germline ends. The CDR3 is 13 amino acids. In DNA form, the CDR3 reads TGTGCCAGCAGCTTAGCCGAGGCGTCTGAGCAGTTCTTC. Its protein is CASSLAEASEQFF.

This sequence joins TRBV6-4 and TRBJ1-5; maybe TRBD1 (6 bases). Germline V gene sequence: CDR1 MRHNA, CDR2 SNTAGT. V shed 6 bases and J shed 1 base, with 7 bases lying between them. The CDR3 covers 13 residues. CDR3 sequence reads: CASSQGSNQPQHF. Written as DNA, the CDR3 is TGTGCCAGCAGCCAGGGGAGCAATCAGCCCCAGCATTTT.

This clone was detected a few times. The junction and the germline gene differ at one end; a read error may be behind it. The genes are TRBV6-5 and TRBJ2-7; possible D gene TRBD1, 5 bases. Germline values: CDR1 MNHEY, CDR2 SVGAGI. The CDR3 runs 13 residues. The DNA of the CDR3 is TGTGCCAGCAGGGACGACAGTCCCTATGAGCAGTACTTC. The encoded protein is CASRDDSPYEQYF.

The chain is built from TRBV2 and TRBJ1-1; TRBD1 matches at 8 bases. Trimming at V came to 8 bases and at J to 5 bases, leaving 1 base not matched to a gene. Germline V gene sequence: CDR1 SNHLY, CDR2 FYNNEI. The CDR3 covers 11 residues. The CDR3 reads CASRQGTEAFF. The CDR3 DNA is TGTGCCAGCCGACAGGGGACTGAAGCTTTCTTT.

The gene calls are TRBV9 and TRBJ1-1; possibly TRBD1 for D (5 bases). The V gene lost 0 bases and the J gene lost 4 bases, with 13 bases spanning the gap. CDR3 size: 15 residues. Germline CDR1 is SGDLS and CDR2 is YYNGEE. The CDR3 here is CASSVEYRGGTEAFF. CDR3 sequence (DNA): TGTGCCAGCAGCGTAGAGTACCGCGGGGGCACTGAAGCTTTCTTT.